The T cell receptor (beta chain) described here comes from a study of blood T cell repertoires in COVID-19. Looking at the study overall: Acute-phase and convalescent COVID-19 samples originated in the United States, Italy and Spain. T cells, B-cell-depleted T cells, or PBMCs provided the cDNA or gDNA that served as material.

Seattle-derived patients entered the study during active infection and were followed longitudinally. The CDR3 runs 15 residues. The V gene lost 0 bases and the J gene lost 1 base, with 9 bases spanning the gap. Germline V gene sequence: CDR1 SNHLY, CDR2 FYNNEI. In the authors' workflow: Reference gene primer amplification yielded estimated nucleated cell counts. Method: immunoSEQ multiplex PCR; TCRdb's copy keeps in-frame clones and lacks some. The V and J calls and clone size are taken from that table; D and trimming were inferred from the DNA. Of some 270,000 clones detected, around 82% appear once; the ten largest clones hold 15% to 18%.

The chain links TRBV2 to TRBJ1-1; no clear D. The TCR originated in a person aged 65 to 85 with COVID-19, enrolled during active disease. Sequencing was performed on peripheral blood. This CDR3 reads CASSEALGGNTEAFF. CDR3 nucleotides: TGTGCCAGCAGTGAAGCGCTAGGAGGGAACACTGAAGCTTTCTTT.